These 23 T cell receptor beta chains share one sample of origin, sequenced in a study of T-cell reconstitution after alpha-beta-depleted transplantation in children. Preparation of the TCRbeta library involved a method that used unique molecular identifiers. MiXCR, applied by TCRdb to the PCR reads, yields one record per CDR3 protein. This sample yields approximately 490,000 distinct CDR3 sequences, of which roughly an eighth are seen a single time; less than 6.5% belongs to the top ten. The specimen comprised PBMCs from the stem cell graft donor, sampled from the stem cell graft. The receptors come from a human donor who donated a stem cell graft to a child with combined immunodeficiency.

This clonotype was seen repeatedly, ten times or more. This rearrangement joins TRBV12-3 or TRBV12-4 to TRBJ1-1; D gene unclear. V lost 3 bases and J lost 5, with 16 bases in between. The CDR3 loop spans 15 amino acids. CDR3 sequence reads: CASSFGQAQWTEAFF. The CDR3 region has the DNA TGTGCCAGCAGTTTTGGGCAGGCCCAATGGACTGAAGCTTTCTTT.

This clonotype was detected many times. V is TRBV28 and J is TRBJ2-7; 7 positions agree with TRBD2. With 3 bases clipped from V and 1 base from J, the junction kept 3 bases outside the gene matches. CDR1 is MDHEN and CDR2 is SYDVKM in the germline V gene. The CDR3 contains 14 residues. CDR3 amino acids: CASSLSSGSYEQYF. The CDR3 DNA follows: TGTGCCAGCAGTTTGTCTAGCGGATCCTACGAGCAGTACTTC.

The rearrangement links TRBV28 to TRBJ2-7, with 8 bases that match TRBD1. V was pared by 7 bases and J by 2 bases, with 19 bases of the junction left unmatched. In germline, CDR1 is MDHEN, CDR2 SYDVKM. The CDR3 has 18 amino acids. The CDR3 reads CASNPDRATYFNPYEQYF. The CDR3 DNA is TGTGCCAGCAATCCGGACAGGGCAACCTATTTTAATCCCTACGAGCAGTACTTC.

This clonotype was seen a handful of times. The chain couples TRBV7-2 to TRBJ2-7; D gene ambiguous. Germline CDR1 is SGHTA and CDR2 is FQGNSA. CDR3 length equals 14 residues. The V gene lost 0 bases and the J gene lost 5 bases, with 11 bases spanning the gap. The CDR3: CASSLAYLSNEQYF. CDR3 coding DNA: TGTGCCAGCAGCTTAGCTTATCTGTCCAACGAGCAGTACTTC.

The table lists this clonotype with a few counts. The chain is built from TRBV24-1 and TRBJ2-1; 8 nucleotides align to TRBD1. There are 14 residues in the CDR3. The germline CDR1 and CDR2 sequences are KGHDR and SFDVKD. V gave up 4 bases and J gave up 9 bases; unmatched junction bases: 7. CDR3 nucleotide sequence: TGTGCCACCAGTGACCCGGGACAGGAGCTTGAGCAGTTCTTC. Translating it yields CATSDPGQELEQFF.

This clonotype was seen ten or more times. The CDR3 sequence is CASSSSSGRTNEQFF. CDR3 bases: TGTGCCAGCAGTTCCAGTAGCGGGAGGACCAATGAGCAGTTCTTC. The V and J genes are TRBV6-2 or TRBV6-3 and TRBJ2-1; the match to TRBD2 covers 10 bases. The CDR3 sequence is 15 residues long. The ends lost 4 bases at V and 6 bases at J; junction bases unmatched: 6. Germline CDR1 and CDR2: MNHEY and SVGEGT.

This clonotype was recorded a few times. V and J are TRBV3-1 and TRBJ2-1, with 12 bases lining up with TRBD2. There are 16 residues in the CDR3. Per the germline V gene, CDR1 is LGHDT and CDR2 is YNNKEL (reference sequence). J gave up 2 bases and V 4 bases, and 3 bases lay outside the gene matches. DNA for the CDR3: TGTGCCAGCAGCCGACTAGCGGGAGTCGCCTACAATGAGCAGTTCTTC. Encoded protein: CASSRLAGVAYNEQFF.

V gene TRBV5-6 combines with J gene TRBJ1-2; no clear D gene. The V and J ends lost 4 bases and 3 bases respectively, with 13 bases between them. Looked up from germline, CDR1 is SGHDT and CDR2 is YYEEEE. The CDR3 has 14 residues. CDR3 nucleotides: TGTGCCAGCAGCGAGCTTGGTTTTGACTATGGCTACACCTTC. This sequence encodes CASSELGFDYGYTF.

The chain is built from TRBV9 and TRBJ1-5, with no clear D. The CDR3 extends over 13 amino acids. V lost 3 bases and J 8 bases, leaving 12 bases between the germline ends. Germline lookup yields CDR1 SGDLS and CDR2 YYNGEE. CDR3 sequence reads: CASSGSGSKPQHF. The CDR3 bases are TGTGCCAGCAGCGGGTCGGGGTCTAAGCCCCAGCATTTT.

There are many counts of this clonotype. The V and J genes are TRBV20-1 and TRBJ2-7; D tentatively fits TRBD1 or TRBD2 (5 bases each). V lost 1 base to trimming and J lost 0 bases, with 16 bases between them. The CDR3 is 16 amino acids. CDR1 is DFQATT, CDR2 SNEGSKA, per germline (reference sequence). The CDR3 DNA sequence: TGCAGTGCTAGAGTTGGTTTGGGGGATACCTCCTACGAGCAGTACTTC. Residues: CSARVGLGDTSYEQYF.

The rearrangement joins TRBV6-2 or TRBV6-3 to TRBJ2-7; 11 bases map to TRBD2. J was trimmed by 4 bases and V by 2 bases; bases with no gene match: 10. Germline loops: CDR1 MNHEY, CDR2 SVGEGT. The CDR3 totals 17 residues. In DNA form, the CDR3 reads TGTGCCAGCAGTTACCCTATCTCGGGACTAGCGGCGTACGAGCAGTACTTC. Translating it yields CASSYPISGLAAYEQYF.

A few counts support this clonotype. The DNA is omitted, as the CDR3 cannot be located on it reliably, and the CDR3 follows TCRdb's listing. The chain carries TRBV5-1 and TRBJ1-2. The CDR3 has 12 amino acids, counting both end residues. Germline V gene sequence: CDR1 SGHRS, CDR2 YFSETQ. CDR3: CASSEDFRGYTF.

This clonotype has at least ten counts. As DNA, the CDR3 is TGCAGCGGGGCGCGAACCGGGGAGCTGTTTTTT. Its translation: CSGARTGELFF. V and J are TRBV29-1 and TRBJ2-2, with D unresolved. CDR3 size: 11 residues. Per germline, CDR1 SQVTM and CDR2 ANQGSEA. The V gene lost 7 bases and the J gene lost 5 bases, with 8 bases spanning the gap.

This clonotype was recorded a few times. The chain employs TRBV12-3 or TRBV12-4 and TRBJ2-2; 11 bases fit TRBD2. Unmatched junction bases numbered 3, after V lost 5 bases and J lost 7 bases. This CDR3 contains 14 residues. The CDR3 loop reads CASSQGLAGGELFF. The CDR3 DNA follows: TGTGCCAGCAGTCAAGGACTAGCGGGCGGGGAGCTGTTTTTT.

This clonotype was observed a handful of times. The chain links TRBV9 to TRBJ2-1; 9 positions agree with TRBD1. Germline CDR1 is SGDLS and CDR2 is YYNGEE. The CDR3 totals 16 residues. After removal of 4 bases from V and 7 bases from J, the junction contained 12 bases not matched to a gene. CDR3 sequence: CASSTPDRGMGNEQFF. As DNA, the CDR3 is TGTGCCAGCAGCACCCCGGACAGGGGAATGGGTAATGAGCAGTTCTTC.

V and J are TRBV5-1 and TRBJ2-7, with 7 bases aligning to TRBD1. Germline assignment: CDR1 SGHRS and CDR2 YFSETQ. V lost 6 bases to trimming and J lost 5 bases; unmatched junction nucleotides: 8. CDR3 length: 13 amino acids. The CDR3 spells CASTADRADEQYF. CDR3 bases: TGCGCCAGCACCGCAGACAGGGCGGACGAGCAGTACTTC. The whole variable domain, filled in from reference TRBV5-1 and TRBJ2-7, reads KAGVTQTPRYLIKTRGQQVTLSCSPISGHRSVSWYQQTPGQGLQFLFEYFSETQRNKGNFPGRFSGRQFSNSRSEMNVSTLELGDSALYLCASTADRADEQYFGPGTRLTVT.

Only a few counts were recorded for this clonotype. This rearrangement joins TRBV4-2 to TRBJ2-7, with D perhaps matching TRBD1 (6 bases). The germline gives CDR1 LGHNA, CDR2 YNFKEQ. There are 15 residues in the CDR3. Trimming removed 4 bases at V and 5 bases at J, with 18 bases between. The CDR3 region is CASSLKIEQGHEQYF. As DNA, the CDR3 is TGTGCCAGCAGCCTAAAGATTGAACAGGGTCACGAGCAGTACTTC.

The chain recombines TRBV7-8 with TRBJ2-6; D may be TRBD2 (6 bases). The ends were cut back, 5 bases at V and 1 base at J, with 18 bases in the middle. Germline-derived CDR1 and CDR2 are SGHVS and FQNEAQ. The CDR3 consists of 18 residues. The CDR3 bases are TGTGCCAGCAGCCCCACAACCTTACTAGCATCTGGGGCCAACGTCCTGACTTTC. Amino acids: CASSPTTLLASGANVLTF.

The chain joins TRBV4-3 to TRBJ2-7; D is perhaps TRBD2 (7 bases). The V and J ends lost 1 base and 7 bases respectively, with 14 bases between them. Germline V CDR1 and CDR2: LGHNA, YSLEER. There are 14 residues in the CDR3. CDR3 sequence reads: CASSQGRGAVEQYF. CDR3 in DNA: TGCGCCAGCAGCCAAGGACGGGGGGCCGTAGAGCAGTACTTC.

The sample holds many counts of this clonotype. The genes are TRBV20-1 and TRBJ1-5; 10 positions match TRBD1. The junction had 5 bases not matched to a gene; V was cut back by 1 base and J by 5 bases. CDR1 is DFQATT, CDR2 SNEGSKA, per germline (reference sequence). The CDR3 runs 15 residues. The CDR3: CSARGPGTGDQPQHF. The CDR3 bases are TGCAGTGCTAGAGGACCCGGGACAGGGGATCAGCCCCAGCATTTT.

This clonotype occurred many times. The V gene is TRBV12-3 or TRBV12-4, the J gene TRBJ2-7; no clear D gene. Trimming pared 3 bases from V and 1 base from J, leaving 13 bases between. This CDR3 comprises 15 residues. In DNA form, the CDR3 reads TGTGCCAGCAGTTTTGGTGAGCTCCAGTCCTACGAGCAGTACTTC. Protein: CASSFGELQSYEQYF.

Only a few counts were recorded for this clonotype. The rearrangement links TRBV7-3 to TRBJ2-5; 11 bases line up with TRBD1. J was trimmed by 5 bases and V by 3 bases; bases with no gene match: 8. The germline CDR1 and CDR2 sequences are SGHTA and FQGTGA. The CDR3 has 16 residues. CDR3: CASSFFGTGGTETQYF. The CDR3 bases are TGTGCCAGCAGCTTCTTCGGGACAGGGGGTACGGAGACCCAGTACTTC.

The V call is TRBV12-3 or TRBV12-4, the J call TRBJ1-2; D unclear. This CDR3 comprises 12 residues. V was shortened by 3 bases and J by 8 bases, with 10 bases between the two germline ends. This CDR3 is CASSFGQTGYTF. CDR3 nucleotides: TGTGCCAGCAGTTTCGGGCAAACAGGCTACACCTTC.